This entry concerns a single T cell receptor (beta chain). Antigen: not known. Sequencing was at deep level. Data came from immunoSEQ multiplex PCR; TCRdb stores just in-frame clones and leaves some out. This sample yields millions of clones, of which just over 90% are seen a single time; over 0.12% belongs to the top ten. The CDR3 is 14 residues long. Germline loops: CDR1 MNHNY, CDR2 SVGAGI (reference sequence). After removal of 6 bases from V and 7 bases from J, the junction contained 9 bases not matched to a gene. This sample stems from a study of shared clonotypes between healthy human individuals. On the study more broadly: Three CD4 naive, three CD4 memory, two CD8 naive and one CD8 memory plate were used per donor. Study-wide points: Researchers sampled only blood; tissue repertoires likely differ. Since donors were few, the genetic and exposure-history diversity represented was limited.

The sequence came from a young man in good health. The genes are TRBV6-6 and TRBJ1-2; TRBD1 matches 9 bases. The sample taken for sequencing was naive CD4+ T cells sorted from blood. Subset given: CD45RA+ positively selected. The CDR3 nucleotides read TGTGCCAGCAGAGAAATACAGGGGGCGGCTGGCTACACCTTC. Translation: CASREIQGAAGYTF.